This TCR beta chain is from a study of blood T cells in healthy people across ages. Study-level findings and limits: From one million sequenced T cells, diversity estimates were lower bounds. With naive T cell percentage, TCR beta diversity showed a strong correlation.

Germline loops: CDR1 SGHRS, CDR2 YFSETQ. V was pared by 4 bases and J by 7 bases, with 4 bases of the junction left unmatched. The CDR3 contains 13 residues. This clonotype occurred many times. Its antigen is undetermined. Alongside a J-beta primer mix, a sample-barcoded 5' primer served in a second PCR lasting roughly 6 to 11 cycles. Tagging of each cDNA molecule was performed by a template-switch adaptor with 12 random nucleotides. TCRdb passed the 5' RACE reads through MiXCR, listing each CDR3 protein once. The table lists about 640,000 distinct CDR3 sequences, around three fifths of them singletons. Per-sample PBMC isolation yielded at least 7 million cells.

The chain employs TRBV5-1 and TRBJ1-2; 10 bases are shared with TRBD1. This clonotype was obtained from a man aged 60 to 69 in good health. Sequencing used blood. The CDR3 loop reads CASSRDRGPGYTF. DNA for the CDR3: TGCGCCAGCAGCCGGGACAGGGGCCCTGGCTACACCTTC.